The source of this TCR beta chain is a study of shared clonotypes between healthy human individuals. Study overall: CD4 naive cells filled three plates per donor, CD4 memory three, CD8 naive two and CD8 memory one. General study points: Estimated clonotype richness was generally higher in naive than memory subsets. Generation probabilities were higher for clonotypes shared across all four sorted-subset donors than for unshared ones.

As regards this clone: Its antigen is unknown.

Data came from immunoSEQ multiplex PCR; TCRdb stores just in-frame clones and leaves some out. Of over a million clones in the sample, around 97% were seen once. This TCR derives from a man aged 25 to 40 in good health. Input material: naive CD4+ T cells sorted from blood. Subset: CD45RA+ positively selected.

DNA of the CDR3: TGTGCCAGCAGCAAAGGGTTCGTGTTGAGCAATGAGCAGTTCTTC. It translates to CASSKGFVLSNEQFF. The chain has TRBV6-5 and TRBJ2-1; D call uncertain. V lost 6 bases, J lost 6 bases, and 18 bases lay in between. The V gene's germline CDR1 is MNHEY and CDR2 SVGAGI. CDR3 length equals 15 residues.